The 30 T cell receptor beta chains below all came from one sample that was sequenced in a study of blood T cell repertoires in COVID-19 (dated by TCRdb to 2020 to 2022). Library prep was done by the immunoSEQ multiplex PCR assay. TCRdb obtained this table from immuneACCESS and retained in-frame rearrangements with V and J assigned. These tables miss some clones; where compared with another copy, unresolved V genes account for less than half of the shortfall, and the remainder is unexplained. Across this sample there are about 260,000 clones, with just under 85% seen only once. The top ten clones comprise 1.5% to 2% of the sample. The specimen was peripheral blood. These receptors all stem from a woman older than 75 with acute or convalescent COVID-19.

Written as DNA, the CDR3 is TGTGCCAGCAGCCAAGGACAGGCTCAAGAGACCCAGTACTTC. This encodes CASSQGQAQETQYF. This chain uses TRBV7-9 with TRBJ2-5; 7 bases agree with TRBD1. The CDR3 contains 14 residues. Germline V gene sequence: CDR1 SEHNR, CDR2 FQNEAQ (reference sequence). The V gene end was trimmed by 5 bases and the J gene end by 2 bases; junction bases not matched to a gene: 5.

The chain combines TRBV7-2 with TRBJ2-1; D might be TRBD1 (6 bases). Germline V CDR1 and CDR2: SGHTA, FQGNSA. The CDR3 runs to 16 residues. V gave up 6 bases and J gave up 0 bases, with 15 bases separating them. For the CDR3, the DNA is TGTGCCAGCAGTTCCGTCGGACAGCTCTCCTACAATGAGCAGTTCTTC. Its protein is CASSSVGQLSYNEQFF. Combining the CDR3 with reference TRBV7-2 and TRBJ2-1 gives the whole variable domain GAGVSQSPSNKVTEKGKDVELRCDPISGHTALYWYRQSLGQGLEFLIYFQGNSAPDKSGLPSDRFSAERTGGSVSTLTIQRTQQEDSAVYLCASSSVGQLSYNEQFFGPGTRLTVL.

The chain has TRBV5-1 and TRBJ2-3, with a weak D call TRBD2 (6 bases). The ends were cut back, 0 bases at V and 2 bases at J, with 16 bases in the middle. The V gene's germline CDR1 is SGHRS and CDR2 YFSETQ. The CDR3 has 17 amino acids. The CDR3 sequence is CASSLVGRVGLTDTQYF. As DNA, the CDR3 is TGCGCCAGCAGCTTGGTGGGGCGGGTGGGACTCACAGATACGCAGTATTTT.

The chain carries TRBV2 and TRBJ2-3; the match to TRBD1 covers 11 bases. There are 15 residues in the CDR3. The trim removed 8 bases at V and 1 base at J, leaving 5 bases unmatched. The germline V gene encodes CDR1 SNHLY and CDR2 FYNNEI. The CDR3 here is CASGRDRGGTDTQYF. CDR3 in DNA: TGTGCCAGCGGACGGGACAGGGGGGGCACAGATACGCAGTATTTT.

The genes are TRBV11-2 and TRBJ1-6, with D possibly matching TRBD1 (5 bases). There are 17 residues in the CDR3. Trimming pared 0 bases from V and 5 bases from J, leaving 14 bases between. Looked up from germline, CDR1 is SGHAT and CDR2 is FQNNGV. This CDR3 is CASSLDSGGRNNSPLHF. The DNA of the CDR3 is TGTGCCAGCAGCTTAGATAGTGGGGGGAGGAATAATTCACCCCTCCACTTT.

The genes are TRBV5-4 and TRBJ2-4, with TRBD2 identical over 8 bases. V gave up 1 base and J gave up 6 bases; unmatched junction bases: 6. The CDR3 runs 15 residues. The germline V gene encodes CDR1 SGHNT and CDR2 YYREEE (reference sequence). CDR3 region: CASSLRRGERNIQYF. The CDR3 coding sequence is TGTGCCAGCAGCTTGCGGCGGGGGGAAAGAAACATTCAGTACTTC.

V and J are TRBV7-2 and TRBJ2-5, with D perhaps TRBD2 (7 bases). CDR3 length equals 14 residues. The ends were cut back, 5 bases at V and 7 bases at J, with 17 bases in the middle. Per the germline V gene, CDR1 is SGHTA and CDR2 is FQGNSA. The chain's CDR3 is CASSPPGGGGTQYF. The DNA for the CDR3 is TGTGCCAGCAGCCCCCCGGGGGGCGGGGGGACCCAGTACTTC.

This clone was seen more than once but under ten times. The rearrangement links TRBV30 to TRBJ1-5, with a possible D match to TRBD1 (6 bases). CDR1 GTSNPN and CDR2 SVGIG come from the germline V gene (reference sequence). This CDR3 is built from 13 residues. V was clipped by 0 bases and J by 5 bases, with 8 bases between them. The CDR3 region is CAWSVAGDQPQHF. CDR3 DNA: TGTGCCTGGAGTGTTGCAGGGGATCAGCCCCAGCATTTT.

By sample share, this clone is medium-sized. The chain carries TRBV7-2 and TRBJ1-6, with D possibly being TRBD1 (5 bases). Looked up from germline, CDR1 is SGHTA and CDR2 is FQGNSA. V gave up 3 bases and J gave up 8 bases, with 14 bases separating them. This CDR3 contains 15 residues. The CDR3 sequence: CASSFLQADHSPLHF. The CDR3 DNA follows: TGTGCCAGCAGCTTCCTACAGGCGGATCATTCACCCCTCCACTTT.

The chain couples TRBV28 to TRBJ1-2; D is uncertain. Trimming pared 6 bases from V and 6 bases from J, leaving 11 bases between. The V gene's germline CDR1 is MDHEN and CDR2 SYDVKM. The CDR3 covers 12 residues. CDR3 sequence reads: CASRVPGNGYTF. In DNA, the CDR3 is TGTGCCAGCAGGGTGCCCGGGAATGGCTACACCTTC.

DNA of the CDR3: TGTGCCATCAGCGGGACTGCCTTTTCCATATATTTT. Amino acid sequence: CAISGTAFSIYF. The genes are TRBV10-3 and TRBJ1-3, with a tentative D call TRBD1 (5 bases). The CDR3 runs 12 residues. Germline V CDR1 and CDR2: ENHRY, SYGVKD. V gave up 6 bases and J gave up 11 bases, with 14 bases separating them.

This clone was seen a handful of times. This chain uses TRBV10-3 with TRBJ2-7, with no clear D. The CDR3 has 12 residues. The ends were cut back, 0 bases at V and 6 bases at J, with 6 bases in the middle. The germline V gene has CDR1 ENHRY and CDR2 SYGVKD. CDR3 amino acids: CAISESFSEQYF. CDR3 in DNA: TGTGCCATCAGTGAGTCCTTCTCCGAGCAGTACTTC.

The chain links TRBV5-1 to TRBJ2-6; possible D gene TRBD1, 5 bases. V was clipped by 8 bases and J by 0 bases, with 9 bases between them. Germline V lookup: CDR1 SGHRS, CDR2 YFSETQ. The CDR3 totals 14 residues. CDR3 amino acids: CARKDSSGANVLTF. The CDR3 DNA reads TGCGCCAGAAAAGACAGCTCTGGGGCCAACGTCCTGACTTTC.

The gene calls are TRBV12-3 or TRBV12-4 and TRBJ1-1; 7 nucleotides align to TRBD1. CDR3 length: 13 residues. J gave up 5 bases and V 5 bases, and 5 bases lay outside the gene matches. The CDR3 spells CASSNNRGTEAFF. CDR3 nucleotide sequence: TGTGCCAGCAGTAATAACAGGGGTACTGAAGCTTTCTTT.

The chain uses TRBV10-3 and TRBJ1-5; D is uncertain. Trimming left V 0 bases short and J 10 bases short, with 7 bases between. Looked up from germline, CDR1 is ENHRY and CDR2 is SYGVKD. The CDR3 sequence is 12 residues long. CDR3 coding DNA: TGTGCCATCAGTGAGTCGACTGGACCCCAGCATTTT. It translates to CAISESTGPQHF.

This chain joins TRBV5-4 and TRBJ2-3; D might be TRBD1 or TRBD2, each matching 6 bases. The germline V gene encodes CDR1 SGHNT and CDR2 YYREEE (reference sequence). Trimming shortened V by 10 bases and J by 0 bases, and 18 bases separated the two germline ends. The CDR3 has 15 amino acids. The CDR3 DNA is TGTGCCTCCAGATTGGGGGGCCCTAGCACAGATACGCAGTATTTT. Protein: CASRLGGPSTDTQYF.

The sample holds a few counts of this clone. V is TRBV6-2 or TRBV6-3 and J is TRBJ2-7; 7 bases line up with TRBD1. CDR1 and CDR2 (germline): MNHEY, SVGEGT. Unmatched junction bases numbered 7, after V lost 5 bases and J lost 3 bases. The CDR3 extends over 14 amino acids. The CDR3 protein is CASSRNRGSYEQYF. CDR3 coding DNA: TGTGCCAGCAGTCGGAACAGGGGAAGCTACGAGCAGTACTTC.

The rearrangement joins TRBV14 to TRBJ2-5; tentative D call: TRBD2 (6 bases). Trimming removed 3 bases from V and 7 bases from J, with 12 bases in between. Germline V gene sequence: CDR1 SGHDN, CDR2 FVKESK. The CDR3 length is 13 residues. CDR3 protein: CASSQWRGGTQYF. Written as DNA, the CDR3 is TGTGCCAGCAGCCAGTGGCGGGGTGGGACCCAGTACTTC.

This chain connects TRBV28 to TRBJ2-7; 7 positions agree with TRBD2. The CDR3 covers 15 residues. V gave up 5 bases and J gave up 2 bases; unmatched junction bases: 9. The germline V gene encodes CDR1 MDHEN and CDR2 SYDVKM. CDR3: CASSGHGEGTYEQYF. In DNA form, the CDR3 reads TGTGCCAGCAGTGGCCATGGGGAGGGAACCTACGAGCAGTACTTC.

The chain links TRBV27 to TRBJ2-2, with a possible D match to TRBD1 (6 bases). Deletions cut 2 bases from V and 1 base from J, with 8 bases between. The CDR3 has 15 residues. Germline-derived CDR1 and CDR2 are MNHEY and SMNVEV (reference sequence). In nucleotides, the CDR3 is TGTGCCAGCAGTTTAGGACAGCTGAACACCGGGGAGCTGTTTTTT. Amino acids: CASSLGQLNTGELFF.

As DNA, the CDR3 is TGTGCCAGCTCCCTTAAGACTACCCTCAATGAGCAGTTCTTC. This sequence encodes CASSLKTTLNEQFF. J is TRBJ2-1 and V is TRBV5-4; a weak D match, TRBD2 (5 bases). Germline CDR1 is SGHNT and CDR2 is YYREEE (reference sequence). The CDR3 consists of 14 residues. The V end was cut by 7 bases, the J end by 6 bases, with 17 bases between.

This chain joins TRBV5-1 and TRBJ1-4; 9 bases line up with TRBD1. The CDR3 totals 15 residues. Per germline, CDR1 SGHRS and CDR2 YFSETQ. The junction had 9 bases not matched to a gene; V was cut back by 4 bases and J by 8 bases. The CDR3 DNA reads as TGCGCCAGCAGCGAGACCGGGACAGGGTACGAAAAACTGTTTTTT. Translation: CASSETGTGYEKLFF. Using reference TRBV5-1 and TRBJ1-4 for the parts outside the CDR3, the full variable domain is KAGVTQTPRYLIKTRGQQVTLSCSPISGHRSVSWYQQTPGQGLQFLFEYFSETQRNKGNFPGRFSGRQFSNSRSEMNVSTLELGDSALYLCASSETGTGYEKLFFGSGTQLSVL.

The sample holds one count of this clone. This rearrangement joins TRBV2 to TRBJ1-2, with 7 bases fitting TRBD1. The germline V gene encodes CDR1 SNHLY and CDR2 FYNNEI. The CDR3 length is 14 residues. V was clipped by 5 bases and J by 8 bases; unmatched bases: 11. Here the CDR3 reads CASSNTDRADGYTF. The CDR3 region has the DNA TGTGCCAGCAGTAACACCGACAGGGCGGACGGCTACACCTTC.

The gene calls are TRBV6-2 or TRBV6-3 and TRBJ1-5, with 7 positions matching TRBD1. This CDR3 has 15 residues. V shed 4 bases, J shed 7 bases, and the junction held 10 bases outside the gene matches. Per germline, CDR1 MNHEY and CDR2 SVGEGT. CDR3 coding DNA: TGTGCCAGCAGTTCCCTTAACAGGGGCCAACAGCCCCAGCATTTT. Amino acid sequence: CASSSLNRGQQPQHF.

J is TRBJ2-1 and V is TRBV6-2 or TRBV6-3; 8 bases line up with TRBD2. The length of the CDR3 is 20 residues. Trimming cost V 0 bases and J 6 bases; bases outside gene matches: 19. Germline CDR1 is MNHEY and CDR2 is SVGEGT. Written as DNA, the CDR3 is TGTGCCAGCAGTTACTCGGGGGTGATCGACGGGAGGGCCTTGGTCAATGAGCAGTTCTTC. It encodes CASSYSGVIDGRALVNEQFF.

The chain is built from TRBV7-6 and TRBJ1-2, with a possible D match to TRBD1 (5 bases). Germline V gene sequence: CDR1 SGHVS, CDR2 FNYEAQ. The CDR3 spans 13 residues. With 6 bases removed from V and 3 bases from J, the gap between germline ends came to 11 bases. CDR3 loop: CASSQGTDYGYTF. CDR3 DNA: TGTGCCAGCAGTCAAGGGACTGACTATGGCTACACCTTC.

The chain has TRBV4-1 and TRBJ2-3; 13 positions match TRBD2. CDR1 is MGHRA, CDR2 YSYEKL, per germline. The CDR3 is 18 amino acids. The J segment lost 0 bases and the V segment lost 1 base, leaving 4 bases of the junction unmatched. The CDR3 DNA reads TGCGCCAGCAGCCAAGGGCGGACTAGCGGGGGAAGCACAGATACGCAGTATTTT. The encoded protein is CASSQGRTSGGSTDTQYF.

This sequence joins TRBV9 and TRBJ2-2; maybe TRBD1 (6 bases). CDR3 length equals 17 residues. In germline, CDR1 is SGDLS, CDR2 YYNGEE. V lost 1 base, J lost 0 bases, and 13 bases lay in between. CDR3 amino acids: CASSVKPGTSNTGELFF. For the CDR3, the DNA is TGTGCCAGCAGCGTAAAACCCGGGACATCGAACACCGGGGAGCTGTTTTTT.

V gene TRBV12-2 combines with J gene TRBJ2-1; TRBD2 reflects the table's D call only, with no check against the DNA. TRBV12-2 is labeled a pseudogene. The CDR3 spans 18 residues. The CDR3 DNA is TGTGCAAGTCGCTTTCTTAGGCGGGGGACTAGCTCCTACAATGAGCAGTTCTTC. Translated, it gives CASRFLRRGTSSYNEQFF.

This chain uses TRBV28 with TRBJ1-1; no definite D call. The CDR3 has 15 residues. In germline, CDR1 is MDHEN, CDR2 SYDVKM. V dropped 1 base and J dropped 4 bases, with 13 bases sitting between them. CDR3 loop: CASSLSGEGSTEAFF. The CDR3 DNA reads TGTGCCAGCAGTTTATCCGGGGAGGGAAGCACTGAAGCTTTCTTT.